This T cell receptor (beta chain) was found in a study of blood T cell repertoires in COVID-19. Trimming left V 3 bases short and J 5 bases short, with 10 bases between. CDR1 LNHDA and CDR2 SQIVND come from the germline V gene (reference sequence). The CDR3 sequence is 14 residues long. The repertoire was sequenced with immunoSEQ multiplex PCR; TCRdb's copy has only in-frame clones and lacks some. The table includes roughly 380,000 clones, about 92% detected once. On this clone itself: Other nucleotide sequences in the sample specify the same CDR3.

Sequenced: peripheral blood. This clonotype was obtained from a woman aged 55-70 years with COVID-19, enrolled during active disease. J is TRBJ1-4 and V is TRBV19, with D tentatively TRBD1 (5 bases). CDR3 protein: CASSMGQENEKLFF. CDR3 bases: TGTGCCAGTAGTATGGGGCAGGAGAATGAAAAACTGTTTTTT.